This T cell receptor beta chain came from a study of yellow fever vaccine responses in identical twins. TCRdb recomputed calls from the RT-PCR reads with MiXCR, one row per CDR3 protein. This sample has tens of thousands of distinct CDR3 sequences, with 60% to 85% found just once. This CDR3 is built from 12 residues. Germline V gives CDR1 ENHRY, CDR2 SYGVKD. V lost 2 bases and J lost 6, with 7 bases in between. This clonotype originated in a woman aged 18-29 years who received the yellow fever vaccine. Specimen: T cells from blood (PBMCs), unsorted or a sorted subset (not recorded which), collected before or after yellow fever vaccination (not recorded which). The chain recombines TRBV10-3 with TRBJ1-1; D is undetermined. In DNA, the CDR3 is TGTGCCATCAGTGAGGGACTACCTGAAGCTTTCTTT. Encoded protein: CAISEGLPEAFF.